These 16 T cell receptor beta chains originate from one sample sequenced in a study of chemoradiotherapy in HPV16-positive cancers. The method was immunoSEQ multiplex PCR; TCRdb's version includes in-frame clones alone and lacks a portion of them. The data show about 27,000 clones, roughly 92% seen once. The material was blood, obtained from a patient who underwent chemoradiotherapy. The receptors were sampled from a human donor with HPV-associated anogenital cancer.

The chain carries TRBV6-5 and TRBJ1-1; no clear D. This CDR3 comprises 14 residues. Germline V gene lookup returns CDR1 MNHEY and CDR2 SVGAGI. The V and J ends lost 5 bases and 4 bases respectively, with 14 bases between them. The CDR3, as DNA: TGTGCCAGCAGTAGGTCGGGCGGCCCCACTGAAGCTTTCTTT. As protein: CASSRSGGPTEAFF.

The chain recombines TRBV7-3 with TRBJ1-3; D gene uncertain. CDR1 is SGHTA and CDR2 is FQGTGA in the germline V gene. Between the trimmed V and J ends, which lost 2 bases and 3 bases, there was a span of 5 bases. This CDR3 is 13 amino acids long. The CDR3 bases are TGTGCCAGCAGCTTAGGGGATGGAAACACCATATATTTT. Protein product: CASSLGDGNTIYF.

The gene calls are TRBV7-3 and TRBJ2-1, with a tentative D call TRBD2 (5 bases). CDR3 size: 16 residues. Trimming left V 4 bases short and J 7 bases short, with 20 bases between. Germline loops: CDR1 SGHTA, CDR2 FQGTGA. The CDR3 sequence is CASSSPVGVSQNEQFF. The CDR3 coding sequence is TGTGCCAGCAGCTCGCCGGTGGGAGTGTCTCAGAATGAGCAGTTCTTC.

The J gene is TRBJ1-1, the V gene TRBV28; perhaps TRBD1 as D (5 bases). The V gene's germline CDR1 is MDHEN and CDR2 SYDVKM. The V and J ends lost 8 bases and 4 bases respectively, with 20 bases between them. This CDR3 is built from 15 residues. As DNA, the CDR3 is TGTGCCAGCCGGTTTGGGGGGTCTGCGTTCACTGAAGCTTTCTTT. Its translation: CASRFGGSAFTEAFF.

The rearrangement links TRBV11-3 to TRBJ2-2, with D perhaps given as TRBD1 or TRBD2 (5 bases each). Germline V gene sequence: CDR1 SGHNT, CDR2 YENEEA. The CDR3 has 15 amino acids. V was shortened by 5 bases and J by 2 bases, with 12 bases between the two germline ends. The CDR3 is CASSKRDQNTGELFF. CDR3 DNA: TGTGCCAGCAGCAAACGGGACCAAAACACCGGGGAGCTGTTTTTT.

The chain couples TRBV11-1 to TRBJ2-3, with 16 positions matching TRBD2. Germline assignment: CDR1 SGHAT and CDR2 FQDESV (reference sequence). The J segment lost 2 bases and the V segment lost 5 bases, leaving 10 bases of the junction unmatched. This CDR3 contains 19 residues. The CDR3 DNA reads as TGTGCCAGCAGCCCGGGACTAGCGGGAGGGCCGGGGATCACAGATACGCAGTATTTT. Protein: CASSPGLAGGPGITDTQYF.

V is TRBV18 and J is TRBJ2-1; D is possibly TRBD1 (6 bases). This CDR3 comprises 11 residues. With 5 bases removed from V and 15 bases from J, the gap between germline ends came to 14 bases. Germline V CDR1 and CDR2: KGHSH, LQKENI. In nucleotides, the CDR3 is TGTGCCAGCTCAGCGGACAGTTCGCGGTTCTTC. Translating it yields CASSADSSRFF.

The CDR3 loop reads CASSLSRVRTDTQYF. CDR3 in DNA: TGTGCCAGCAGTTTATCCCGAGTCCGCACAGATACGCAGTATTTT. The chain carries TRBV27 and TRBJ2-3, with no clear D. The CDR3 covers 15 residues. The V end was cut by 0 bases, the J end by 1 base, with 8 bases between. The germline V gene encodes CDR1 MNHEY and CDR2 SMNVEV (reference sequence).

The chain employs TRBV6-6 and TRBJ1-1; a weak D match, TRBD1 (6 bases). The V gene's germline CDR1 is MNHNY and CDR2 SVGAGI (reference sequence). Trimming stripped 6 bases from V and 1 base from J, with 9 bases between. The CDR3 extends over 13 amino acids. The CDR3 is CASRQGKNTEAFF. CDR3 coding DNA: TGTGCCAGCAGACAGGGTAAGAACACTGAAGCTTTCTTT.

CDR3 loop: CASRVYEGAEAFF. In nucleotides, the CDR3 is TGTGCCAGCAGAGTCTATGAGGGAGCTGAAGCTTTCTTT. The genes are TRBV2 and TRBJ1-1; D remains unclear. CDR1 is SNHLY and CDR2 is FYNNEI in the germline V gene. V lost 6 bases and J lost 6, with 14 bases in between. The CDR3 covers 13 residues.

The gene calls are TRBV7-2 and TRBJ2-7; 11 bases agree with TRBD2. J lost 0 bases, V lost 5 bases, and 3 bases had no gene match. The CDR3 covers 15 residues. Germline V gene lookup returns CDR1 SGHTA and CDR2 FQGNSA. The CDR3 sequence is CASSVTSGSSYEQYF. The CDR3 DNA follows: TGTGCCAGCAGCGTTACTAGCGGGAGCTCCTACGAGCAGTACTTC.

The CDR3 DNA follows: TGCAGCGTTGATTCCAGGGGGCGTCGTGGCTACACCTTC. As protein: CSVDSRGRRGYTF. The rearrangement links TRBV29-1 to TRBJ1-2; 8 nucleotides agree with TRBD1. This CDR3 comprises 13 residues. After removal of 3 bases from V and 7 bases from J, the junction contained 7 bases not matched to a gene. Germline values: CDR1 SQVTM, CDR2 ANQGSEA.

The chain joins TRBV6-4 to TRBJ1-5; a weak D match, TRBD1 (5 bases). The ends were cut back, 7 bases at V and 2 bases at J, with 24 bases in the middle. This CDR3 has 18 amino acids. Germline V gene sequence: CDR1 MRHNA, CDR2 SNTAGT. The CDR3 region is CASICGGLGRLRNQPQHF. The CDR3 DNA reads as TGTGCCAGCATATGCGGGGGTCTAGGGAGGCTGCGCAATCAGCCCCAGCATTTT.

The chain recombines TRBV28 with TRBJ2-2; no reliable D call. In germline, CDR1 is MDHEN, CDR2 SYDVKM. V lost 6 bases, J lost 4 bases, and 9 bases lay in between. The CDR3 is 13 residues long. CDR3 amino acids: CASSLLPTGELFF. CDR3 in DNA: TGTGCCAGCAGCTTACTCCCCACCGGGGAGCTGTTTTTT. Based on the CDR3 plus reference TRBV28 and TRBJ2-2, the full variable domain is DVKVTQSSRYLVKRTGEKVFLECVQDMDHENMFWYRQDPGLGLRLIYFSYDVKMKEKGDIPEGYSVSREKKERFSLILESASTNQTSMYLCASSLLPTGELFFGEGSRLTVL.

DNA of the CDR3: TGTGCCAGCAGCTTAGTTCCAGGGTCCCCAAACACCGGGGAGCTGTTTTTT. It specifies CASSLVPGSPNTGELFF. The genes are TRBV7-6 and TRBJ2-2; possible D gene TRBD1, 5 bases. Germline loops: CDR1 SGHVS, CDR2 FNYEAQ. CDR3 size: 17 residues. The V end was cut by 1 base, the J end by 2 bases, with 14 bases between.

The rearrangement uses TRBV11-2 and TRBJ1-1; D is uncertain. The V end lost 5 bases, the J end lost 1 base, and 14 bases lay between the germline ends. Germline loops: CDR1 SGHAT, CDR2 FQNNGV. The CDR3 is 15 amino acids. The CDR3 is CASSPSPSPNTEAFF. The CDR3 DNA follows: TGTGCCAGCAGCCCGTCCCCTTCGCCGAACACTGAAGCTTTCTTT.